A selection of T cell receptor beta chains follows, all from one sample in a study of cytomegalovirus exposure and HLA in healthy donors. Repertoires were generated with immunoSEQ multiplex PCR, while TCRdb's copy carries only in-frame clones and drops some. Among fewer than 70,000 clones listed, approximately 73% were seen once. Sequenced material: PBMCs. The receptors stem from a man aged 50-59 years in good health and CMV-seronegative. Each CDR3 is given with its conserved first and last residue. The order of the fields is V gene, clone size, CDR3 length, J gene, D gene, CDR3 protein, CDR3 DNA. D genes are given only for firm matches. Size values are once, few and many counts, or a class for expanded clones, and some rows have none.

v_call: TRBV6-5
clone_size: -
cdr3_length: 14
j_call: TRBJ1-4
d_call: -
cdr3_aa: CASSYGGVREKLFF
cdr3_nt: TGTGCCAGCAGTTACGGGGGGGTTAGGGAAAAACTGTTTTTT

v_call: TRBV5-4
clone_size: once
cdr3_length: 15
j_call: TRBJ2-2
d_call: -
cdr3_aa: CASSLGSSGTGELFF
cdr3_nt: TGTGCCAGCAGCTTGGGAAGCTCGGGTACCGGGGAGCTGTTTTTT

v_call: TRBV5-4
clone_size: -
cdr3_length: 15
j_call: TRBJ2-7
d_call: -
cdr3_aa: CASSPRSPRIDEQYF
cdr3_nt: TGTGCCAGCAGCCCTCGCTCCCCCAGGATCGACGAGCAGTACTTC

v_call: TRBV12-5
clone_size: -
cdr3_length: 13
j_call: TRBJ1-2
d_call: -
cdr3_aa: CASGLRGNNGYTF
cdr3_nt: TGTGCTAGTGGTTTGAGAGGGAATAACGGCTACACCTTC

v_call: TRBV5-1
clone_size: -
cdr3_length: 15
j_call: TRBJ2-3
d_call: TRBD2
cdr3_aa: CASSSLGRGTDTQYF
cdr3_nt: TGCGCCAGCAGCTCGTTAGGGCGGGGGACAGATACGCAGTATTTT

v_call: TRBV28
clone_size: -
cdr3_length: 13
j_call: TRBJ1-2
d_call: -
cdr3_aa: CAGRQASDYGYTF
cdr3_nt: TGTGCCGGTAGACAGGCCTCCGACTATGGCTACACCTTC

v_call: TRBV6-5
clone_size: once
cdr3_length: 13
j_call: TRBJ2-7
d_call: -
cdr3_aa: CASSRGDYYEQYF
cdr3_nt: TGTGCCAGCAGCAGGGGGGATTACTACGAGCAGTACTTC

v_call: TRBV5-1
clone_size: -
cdr3_length: 13
j_call: TRBJ2-7
d_call: -
cdr3_aa: CASTPEGAGEQYF
cdr3_nt: TGCGCCAGCACCCCGGAGGGGGCTGGGGAGCAGTACTTC

v_call: TRBV5-8
clone_size: -
cdr3_length: 13
j_call: TRBJ1-2
d_call: TRBD1
cdr3_aa: CASSLTGDYGYTF
cdr3_nt: TGTGCCAGCAGCCTGACAGGGGACTATGGCTACACCTTC

v_call: TRBV5-4
clone_size: few
cdr3_length: 15
j_call: TRBJ2-5
d_call: TRBD2
cdr3_aa: CASSLGGGYQETQYF
cdr3_nt: TGTGCCAGCAGCTTAGGCGGGGGGTACCAAGAGACCCAGTACTTC

v_call: TRBV7-8
clone_size: -
cdr3_length: 14
j_call: TRBJ1-5
d_call: -
cdr3_aa: CASFEGGAGQPQHF
cdr3_nt: TGTGCCAGCTTCGAAGGGGGGGCCGGGCAGCCCCAGCATTTT

v_call: TRBV10-3
clone_size: -
cdr3_length: 17
j_call: TRBJ1-5
d_call: TRBD1
cdr3_aa: CATKAGTGERSNQPQHF
cdr3_nt: TGTGCCACAAAAGCCGGGACAGGGGAGCGGAGCAATCAGCCCCAGCATTTT

v_call: TRBV6-6
clone_size: -
cdr3_length: 14
j_call: TRBJ2-5
d_call: -
cdr3_aa: CASSYPSEGETQYF
cdr3_nt: TGTGCCAGCAGTTACCCTAGCGAGGGGGAGACCCAGTACTTC

v_call: TRBV27
clone_size: -
cdr3_length: 19
j_call: TRBJ2-3
d_call: -
cdr3_aa: CASSFMRGGNGGLTDTQYF
cdr3_nt: TGTGCCAGCAGTTTTATGAGGGGCGGCAACGGGGGTCTCACAGATACGCAGTATTTT

v_call: TRBV19
clone_size: few
cdr3_length: 17
j_call: TRBJ2-5
d_call: TRBD2
cdr3_aa: CASSMTSGGVSQETQYF
cdr3_nt: TGTGCCAGTAGTATGACTAGCGGGGGGGTTTCTCAGGAGACCCAGTACTTC

v_call: TRBV1
clone_size: -
cdr3_length: 17
j_call: TRBJ2-3
d_call: -
cdr3_aa: CTSSQDLLVAGVIPQYF
cdr3_nt: TGCACCAGCAGCCAAGATCTCTTGGTAGCGGGGGTGATCCCGCAGTATTTT

v_call: TRBV5-1
clone_size: -
cdr3_length: 13
j_call: TRBJ1-3
d_call: -
cdr3_aa: CASSPRGGNTIYF
cdr3_nt: TGCGCCAGCAGCCCCCGGGGAGGAAACACCATATATTTT

v_call: TRBV4-2
clone_size: -
cdr3_length: 15
j_call: TRBJ2-1
d_call: -
cdr3_aa: CASSQEGGRSREQFF
cdr3_nt: TGTGCCAGCAGCCAAGAGGGGGGTCGAAGCAGGGAGCAGTTCTTC

v_call: TRBV29-1
clone_size: once
cdr3_length: 14
j_call: TRBJ1-3
d_call: -
cdr3_aa: CSAARGISGNTIYF
cdr3_nt: TGCAGCGCAGCCAGGGGCATCTCTGGAAACACCATATATTTT

v_call: TRBV6-5
clone_size: -
cdr3_length: 14
j_call: TRBJ1-6
d_call: TRBD1
cdr3_aa: CASSTSTGNSPLHF
cdr3_nt: TGTGCCAGCAGTACATCGACAGGGAACTCACCCCTCCACTTT

v_call: TRBV29-1
clone_size: -
cdr3_length: 13
j_call: TRBJ2-4
d_call: -
cdr3_aa: CSVEGTGLGAQYF
cdr3_nt: TGCAGCGTTGAAGGTACCGGGTTAGGGGCTCAGTACTTC

v_call: TRBV5-7
clone_size: -
cdr3_length: 16
j_call: TRBJ2-2
d_call: -
cdr3_aa: CASSRGRPGNTGELFF
cdr3_nt: TGTGCCAGCAGCCGCGGCCGACCCGGGAACACCGGGGAGCTGTTTTTT

v_call: TRBV18
clone_size: -
cdr3_length: 14
j_call: TRBJ1-1
d_call: -
cdr3_aa: CASSPINLNTEAFF
cdr3_nt: TGTGCCAGCTCACCAATTAATCTGAACACTGAAGCTTTCTTT

v_call: TRBV6-4
clone_size: few
cdr3_length: 15
j_call: TRBJ2-1
d_call: TRBD1
cdr3_aa: CASSDSGQGYNEQFF
cdr3_nt: TGTGCCAGCAGTGACTCCGGACAGGGCTACAATGAGCAGTTCTTC

v_call: TRBV2
clone_size: -
cdr3_length: 17
j_call: TRBJ2-7
d_call: TRBD1
cdr3_aa: CASRAGTGSLGAYEQYF
cdr3_nt: TGTGCCAGCAGAGCCGGGACAGGGTCCCTCGGAGCCTACGAGCAGTACTTC

v_call: TRBV5-1
clone_size: few
cdr3_length: 13
j_call: TRBJ1-4
d_call: TRBD1
cdr3_aa: CASSYRGVEKLFF
cdr3_nt: TGCGCCAGCAGCTACAGGGGGGTAGAAAAACTGTTTTTT

v_call: TRBV10-3
clone_size: -
cdr3_length: 18
j_call: TRBJ2-7
d_call: TRBD2
cdr3_aa: CAIRDPRRLGTSGGEQYF
cdr3_nt: TGTGCCATCAGAGATCCAAGACGGTTAGGGACTAGCGGGGGGGAGCAGTACTTC

v_call: TRBV7-3
clone_size: -
cdr3_length: 14
j_call: TRBJ2-3
d_call: TRBD2
cdr3_aa: CASSLGLAKDTQYF
cdr3_nt: TGTGCCAGCAGCTTAGGACTAGCAAAAGATACGCAGTATTTT

v_call: TRBV19
clone_size: few
cdr3_length: 17
j_call: TRBJ1-1
d_call: TRBD1
cdr3_aa: CASRDRGRGRVNTEAFF
cdr3_nt: TGTGCCAGTAGGGACAGGGGCAGGGGGCGTGTGAACACTGAAGCTTTCTTT

v_call: TRBV9
clone_size: few
cdr3_length: 15
j_call: TRBJ2-1
d_call: TRBD2
cdr3_aa: CASSVKAGGINEQFF
cdr3_nt: TGTGCCAGCAGCGTAAAGGCGGGGGGCATCAATGAGCAGTTCTTC

v_call: TRBV5-4
clone_size: -
cdr3_length: 16
j_call: TRBJ2-2
d_call: TRBD2
cdr3_aa: CASSLERGVNTGELFF
cdr3_nt: TGTGCCAGCAGCTTGGAGCGGGGGGTGAACACCGGGGAGCTGTTTTTT